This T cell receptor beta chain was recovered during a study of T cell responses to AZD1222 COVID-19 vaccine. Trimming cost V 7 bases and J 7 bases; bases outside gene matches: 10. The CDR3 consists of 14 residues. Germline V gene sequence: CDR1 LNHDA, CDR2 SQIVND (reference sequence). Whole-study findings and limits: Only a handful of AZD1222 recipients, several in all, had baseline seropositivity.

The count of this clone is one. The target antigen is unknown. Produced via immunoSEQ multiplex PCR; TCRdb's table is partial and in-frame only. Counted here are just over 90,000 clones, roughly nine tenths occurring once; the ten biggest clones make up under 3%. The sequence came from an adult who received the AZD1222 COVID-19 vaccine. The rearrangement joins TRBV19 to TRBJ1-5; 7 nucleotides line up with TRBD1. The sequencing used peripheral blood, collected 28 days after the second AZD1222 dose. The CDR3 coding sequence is TGTGCCAGTACTGGCAGGGGGACGGGGCAGCCCCAGCATTTT. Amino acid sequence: CASTGRGTGQPQHF.